Each of the 31 T cell receptor beta chains below was sequenced from the same sample in a study of lymphopenia after photon versus proton radiotherapy (dated by TCRdb to about 2019). Preparation of the library involved the immunoSEQ multiplex PCR assay. Held by TCRdb, this immuneACCESS table contains in-frame sequences only and omits some clones. Under half of the omission traces to an unresolved V gene where checked; the cause of the rest is unknown. The sample contains 14,000 or so clones, 82% of them found a single time. 27% of the sample is taken by the ten largest. The input for sequencing was peripheral blood, taken from a patient treated with photon-based radiotherapy. These receptor sequences come from a man in his forties or fifties with gastric cancer.

This clone has just one count. V is TRBV6-6 and J is TRBJ1-2; D is possibly TRBD1 (5 bases). CDR1 and CDR2 (germline): MNHNY, SVGAGI (reference sequence). V lost 2 bases, J lost 4 bases, and 14 bases lay in between. The CDR3 covers 15 residues. CDR3 region: CASSYDNQGTYGYTF. CDR3 bases: TGTGCCAGCAGTTACGACAATCAGGGCACCTATGGCTACACCTTC.

This clone came up once. The genes are TRBV19 and TRBJ2-5, with 9 bases lining up with TRBD1. J gave up 5 bases and V 6 bases, and 7 bases lay outside the gene matches. The CDR3 has 14 amino acids. Germline CDR1 and CDR2: LNHDA and SQIVND (reference sequence). The CDR3 region is CASSRQGGEETQYF. The DNA for the CDR3 is TGTGCCAGTAGCCGACAGGGGGGCGAGGAGACCCAGTACTTC.

This clone was counted a single time. CDR3 protein: CASSTSDRGAYEQYF. CDR3 DNA sequence: TGTGCCAGTAGTACCTCGGACAGGGGCGCCTACGAGCAGTACTTC. The chain combines TRBV19 with TRBJ2-7, with TRBD1 identical over 9 bases. The germline gives CDR1 LNHDA, CDR2 SQIVND (reference sequence). J lost 2 bases, V lost 4 bases, and 6 bases had no gene match. This CDR3 comprises 15 residues. Supplemented by reference TRBV19 and TRBJ2-7, the full variable domain reads DGGITQSPKYLFRKEGQNVTLSCEQNLNHDAMYWYRQDPGQGLRLIYYSQIVNDFQKGDIAEGYSVSREKKESFPLTVTSAQKNPTAFYLCASSTSDRGAYEQYFGPGTRLTVT.

The chain recombines TRBV30 with TRBJ1-2, with TRBD1 matching over 10 bases. In germline, CDR1 is GTSNPN, CDR2 SVGIG (reference sequence). The CDR3 runs 16 residues. J was trimmed by 3 bases and V by 0 bases; bases with no gene match: 7. The CDR3 nucleotides read TGTGCCTGGAGTGTAACCCGGACAGGGGGACACTATGGCTACACCTTC. The encoded protein is CAWSVTRTGGHYGYTF.

J is TRBJ1-2 and V is TRBV2; D is perhaps TRBD1 (6 bases). The germline CDR1 and CDR2 sequences are SNHLY and FYNNEI. The V gene lost 6 bases and the J gene lost 4 bases, with 15 bases spanning the gap. This CDR3 is built from 14 residues. CDR3 DNA: TGTGCCAGCAGCCTAATAGGACAGCCCTATGGCTACACCTTC. It translates to CASSLIGQPYGYTF.

This clone was counted once. V usage is TRBV19 and J usage is TRBJ1-4; perhaps TRBD1 as D (5 bases). Germline values: CDR1 LNHDA, CDR2 SQIVND (reference sequence). The V end was cut by 3 bases, the J end by 8 bases, with 13 bases between. The CDR3 extends over 14 amino acids. CDR3 bases: TGTGCCAGTAGTATTCAGGGTCTTGCGGAAAAACTGTTTTTT. Amino acids: CASSIQGLAEKLFF.

The chain has TRBV2 and TRBJ1-5; D might be TRBD1 (6 bases). V was pared by 5 bases and J by 2 bases, with 13 bases between. Germline CDR1 SNHLY, CDR2 FYNNEI. This CDR3 contains 15 residues. CDR3 protein: CASSLQGLGNQPQHF. The CDR3 nucleotides read TGTGCCAGCAGTTTACAGGGATTGGGCAATCAGCCCCAGCATTTT.

V is TRBV4-1 and J is TRBJ1-1; TRBD1 agrees at 9 bases. In germline, CDR1 is MGHRA, CDR2 YSYEKL. The junction had 7 bases not matched to a gene; V was cut back by 1 base and J by 10 bases. The CDR3 extends over 14 amino acids. CDR3 in DNA: TGCGCCAGCAGCCAAGGATTATGGACAGGGGCAGCTTTCTTT. This sequence encodes CASSQGLWTGAAFF.

For the CDR3, the DNA is TGTGCCAGTAAATTGGCAAACAATGAGCAGTTCTTC. Translated: CASKLANNEQFF. J is TRBJ2-1 and V is TRBV19; D not certain. The CDR3 contains 12 residues. Trimming cost V 7 bases and J 5 bases, with 9 bases left between them. Germline V CDR1 and CDR2: LNHDA, SQIVND (reference sequence).

The chain employs TRBV6-1 and TRBJ2-4, with 9 bases aligning to TRBD1. CDR3 length: 14 residues. The ends lost 4 bases at V and 8 bases at J; junction bases unmatched: 6. Germline V lookup: CDR1 MNHNS, CDR2 SASEGT. The CDR3 is CASSVGTGFDIQYF. The CDR3 DNA is TGTGCCAGCAGTGTGGGGACAGGGTTTGACATTCAGTACTTC.

The genes are TRBV7-2 and TRBJ1-2, with no clear D. The CDR3 is 14 residues long. Germline V gene sequence: CDR1 SGHTA, CDR2 FQGNSA. V was trimmed by 2 bases and J by 0 bases, leaving 7 bases between them. The CDR3 reads CASSLTGSNYGYTF. Here the CDR3 DNA reads TGTGCCAGCAGCTTAACGGGATCTAACTATGGCTACACCTTC.

This clone was detected only a few times. This chain links TRBV30 with TRBJ1-6, with 7 bases lining up with TRBD1. The CDR3 has 13 residues. CDR1 and CDR2 from the germline V gene are GTSNPN and SVGIG (reference sequence). Trimming took 1 base from V and 7 from J; bases not matched to a gene: 1. This chain's CDR3 is CAWSGDSNSPLHF. The CDR3 region has the DNA TGTGCCTGGAGTGGGGACAGCAATTCACCCCTCCACTTT.

This clone came up once. This chain connects TRBV30 to TRBJ1-5, with 12 bases fitting TRBD1. CDR1 and CDR2 (germline): GTSNPN, SVGIG (reference sequence). V lost 1 base to trimming and J lost 5 bases; unmatched junction nucleotides: 3. This CDR3 region has 15 residues. The DNA of the CDR3 is TGTGCCTGGAGTGAGGGGACAGGGGGCGATCAGCCCCAGCATTTT. Protein: CAWSEGTGGDQPQHF.

This clone was seen only a few times. The chain combines TRBV11-3 with TRBJ2-1; 8 positions agree with TRBD2. The trim removed 5 bases at V and 6 bases at J, leaving 12 bases unmatched. This CDR3 comprises 16 residues. Germline V gene data show CDR1 as SGHNT and CDR2 as YENEEA. The CDR3 nucleotides read TGTGCCAGCAGCCGGGGGGGCAGGGTAATTAGCAATGAGCAGTTCTTC. Amino acid sequence: CASSRGGRVISNEQFF.

The gene calls are TRBV28 and TRBJ2-3, with no clear D. Germline-derived CDR1 and CDR2 are MDHEN and SYDVKM. This CDR3 is built from 10 residues. Trimming pared 5 bases from V and 9 bases from J, leaving 6 bases between. CDR3 sequence: CASSEVTQYF. In DNA form, the CDR3 reads TGTGCCAGCAGTGAGGTAACGCAGTATTTT.

This clone was detected once. J is TRBJ1-2 and V is TRBV7-2; D is ambiguous. The CDR3 is 12 amino acids. V was trimmed by 1 base and J by 7 bases, leaving 7 bases between them. Germline CDR1 and CDR2: SGHTA and FQGNSA. The CDR3 sequence is CASSLVARGYTF. The CDR3 DNA follows: TGTGCCAGCAGCTTAGTGGCCCGTGGCTACACCTTC.

This rearrangement joins TRBV18 to TRBJ1-4, with D tentatively TRBD1 (5 bases). V was clipped by 2 bases and J by 8 bases, with 6 bases between them. Germline V gene lookup returns CDR1 KGHSH and CDR2 LQKENI. The CDR3 length is 12 residues. The CDR3 is CASSPGGEKLFF. The CDR3 DNA is TGTGCCAGCTCACCAGGGGGGGAAAAACTGTTTTTT.

The chain has TRBV11-2 and TRBJ1-4; D is unresolved. The CDR3 is 14 amino acids. The V end was cut by 5 bases, the J end by 0 bases, with 7 bases between. Germline V gene sequence: CDR1 SGHAT, CDR2 FQNNGV. The CDR3 reads CASSRSATNEKLFF. CDR3 coding DNA: TGTGCCAGCAGCAGATCTGCAACTAATGAAAAACTGTTTTTT.

The gene calls are TRBV6-6 and TRBJ2-2, with TRBD1 identical over 7 bases. The CDR3 spans 14 residues. The J segment lost 2 bases and the V segment lost 11 bases, leaving 8 bases of the junction unmatched. Per germline, CDR1 MNHNY and CDR2 SVGAGI (reference sequence). CDR3 coding DNA: TGTGCCGCCCGAGGGACAGCCAACACCGGGGAGCTGTTTTTT. Its translation: CAARGTANTGELFF.

This clone was counted between two and nine times. This chain joins TRBV6-1 and TRBJ1-3, with D maybe TRBD1 (5 bases). CDR1 is MNHNS and CDR2 is SASEGT in the germline V gene. V gave up 1 base and J gave up 0 bases, with 7 bases separating them. CDR3 length equals 15 residues. CDR3: CASSEDDSSGNTIYF. The CDR3 DNA reads as TGTGCCAGCAGTGAAGATGACAGCTCTGGAAACACCATATATTTT.

The J gene is TRBJ2-7, the V gene TRBV5-5; maybe TRBD2 (6 bases). This CDR3 comprises 14 residues. CDR1 SGHKS and CDR2 YYEKEE come from the germline V gene (reference sequence). The V end was cut by 6 bases, the J end by 6 bases, with 19 bases between. The CDR3 sequence: CASKRTGGIGEQYV. The CDR3 nucleotides read TGTGCCAGCAAAAGGACCGGGGGTATAGGCGAGCAGTACGTC.

This chain uses TRBV6-4 with TRBJ1-1, with D perhaps TRBD1 (6 bases). The CDR3 is 15 residues long. Trimming left V 3 bases short and J 0 bases short, with 11 bases between. Germline values: CDR1 MRHNA, CDR2 SNTAGT. Here the CDR3 reads CASSERGDMNTEAFF. The CDR3, as DNA: TGTGCCAGCAGTGAACGAGGGGACATGAACACTGAAGCTTTCTTT.

The rearrangement joins TRBV18 to TRBJ2-3; 9 bases map to TRBD2. The V segment lost 3 bases and the J segment 2 bases; nucleotides outside the gene matches: 9. The germline V gene encodes CDR1 KGHSH and CDR2 LQKENI. The CDR3 contains 17 residues. CDR3 bases: TGTGCCAGCTCACCTCAGGGACTAGCTAGGGACACAGATACGCAGTATTTT. It specifies CASSPQGLARDTDTQYF. The whole variable domain, filled in from reference TRBV18 and TRBJ2-3, reads NAGVMQNPRHLVRRRGQEARLRCSPMKGHSHVYWYRQLPEEGLKFMVYLQKENIIDESGMPKERFSAEFPKEGPSILRIQQVVRGDSAAYFCASSPQGLARDTDTQYFGPGTRLTVL.

The genes are TRBV6-5 and TRBJ2-1, with TRBD2 identical over 8 bases. The CDR3 is 13 amino acids. Germline values: CDR1 MNHEY, CDR2 SVGAGI. The J segment lost 7 bases and the V segment lost 10 bases, leaving 9 bases of the junction unmatched. CDR3 residues: CATSGGLYNEQFF. The CDR3, as DNA: TGTGCCACCAGCGGGGGTTTATATAATGAGCAGTTCTTC.

The genes are TRBV18 and TRBJ2-3, with D tentatively TRBD2 (6 bases). Trimming cost V 2 bases and J 2 bases, with 8 bases left between them. Germline V gives CDR1 KGHSH, CDR2 LQKENI. The CDR3 loop spans 14 amino acids. The CDR3 nucleotides are TGTGCCAGCTCACCAGCGGGAAACACAGATACGCAGTATTTT. This codes for CASSPAGNTDTQYF. The full variable domain, completed using reference TRBV18 and TRBJ2-3, is NAGVMQNPRHLVRRRGQEARLRCSPMKGHSHVYWYRQLPEEGLKFMVYLQKENIIDESGMPKERFSAEFPKEGPSILRIQQVVRGDSAAYFCASSPAGNTDTQYFGPGTRLTVL.

This clone was counted a few times. The chain uses TRBV7-2 and TRBJ2-2; D assignment may be TRBD1 or TRBD2 (5 bases each). The CDR3 loop spans 15 amino acids. CDR1 and CDR2 (germline): SGHTA, FQGNSA. Deletions cut 5 bases from V and 5 bases from J, with 15 bases between. The CDR3, as DNA: TGTGCCAGCAGCCGCGCCGGGGCTCTTACCGGGGAGCTGTTTTTT. It specifies CASSRAGALTGELFF.

V is TRBV7-3 and J is TRBJ2-1; D is uncertain. Germline V gene data show CDR1 as SGHTA and CDR2 as FQGTGA. V was pared by 5 bases and J by 4 bases, with 15 bases between. The CDR3 is 15 residues long. The CDR3 nucleotides are TGTGCCAGCAGCCAGACGAGCGACGGTTACAATGAGCAGTTCTTC. Residues: CASSQTSDGYNEQFF.

This chain connects TRBV19 to TRBJ1-6; TRBD1 matches at 9 bases. V shed 7 bases, J shed 10 bases, and the junction held 8 bases outside the gene matches. Germline V gives CDR1 LNHDA, CDR2 SQIVND (reference sequence). The CDR3 covers 14 residues. The CDR3 bases are TGTGCCAGTAACCTAGGACAGGGGAGATCACCCCTCCACTTT. It specifies CASNLGQGRSPLHF.

The chain is built from TRBV30 and TRBJ1-2, with no clear D. Trimming pared 5 bases from V and 5 bases from J, leaving 15 bases between. The CDR3 totals 13 residues. Germline CDR1 GTSNPN, CDR2 SVGIG (reference sequence). CDR3 DNA sequence: TGTGCCTGGGCTCCGGGGTATGAATATGGCTACACCTTC. As protein: CAWAPGYEYGYTF.

The chain combines TRBV12-5 with TRBJ2-3; D is unclear. The CDR3 is 15 amino acids. Germline values: CDR1 LGHNT, CDR2 FRNRAP. Trimming took 4 bases from V and 0 from J, leaving 11 bases between them. The CDR3 sequence: CASGSLGGSTDTQYF. In DNA, the CDR3 is TGTGCTAGTGGTTCCCTAGGTGGCAGCACAGATACGCAGTATTTT.

This chain uses TRBV4-2 with TRBJ2-7; no definite D call. This CDR3 is 16 amino acids long. Germline CDR1 and CDR2: LGHNA and YNFKEQ. V lost 0 bases and J 0 bases, leaving 12 bases between the germline ends. In DNA, the CDR3 is TGTGCCAGCAGCCAAGATAGACGTAAGAGCTCCTACGAGCAGTACGTC. It specifies CASSQDRRKSSYEQYV.